This T cell receptor (beta chain) came from a study of T-cell reconstitution after alpha-beta-depleted transplantation in children. The length of the CDR3 is 13 residues. Germline CDR1 SGHDT, CDR2 YYEEEE. J was trimmed by 10 bases and V by 5 bases; bases with no gene match: 8. This clonotype was detected ten times or more. For TCRbeta, the library was prepared with unique molecular identifiers. Using its own MiXCR run on the PCR reads, TCRdb lists one record per CDR3 protein. Of hundreds of thousands of distinct CDR3 sequences in the sample, approximately 17% were seen once. The chain uses TRBV5-6 and TRBJ2-1; 8 positions agree with TRBD2. This clonotype was obtained from a human donor who donated a stem cell graft to a child with acute myeloid leukemia. The sequencing used PBMCs from the stem cell graft donor, collected from the stem cell graft. CDR3: CASRPTGGDEQFF. The CDR3 DNA follows: TGTGCCAGCAGACCGACCGGGGGGGACGAGCAGTTCTTC.